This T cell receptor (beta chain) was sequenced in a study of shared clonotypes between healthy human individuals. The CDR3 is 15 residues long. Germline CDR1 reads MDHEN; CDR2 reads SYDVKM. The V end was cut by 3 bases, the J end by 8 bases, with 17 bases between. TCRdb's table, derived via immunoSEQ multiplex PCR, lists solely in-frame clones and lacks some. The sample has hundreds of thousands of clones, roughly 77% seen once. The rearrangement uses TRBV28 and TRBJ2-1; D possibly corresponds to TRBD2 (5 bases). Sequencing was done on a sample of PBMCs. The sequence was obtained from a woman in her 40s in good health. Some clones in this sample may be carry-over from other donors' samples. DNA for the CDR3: TGTGCCAGCAGTTTCGCCGGATTTCAGAGGGATGAGCAGTTCTTC. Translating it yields CASSFAGFQRDEQFF.